This T cell receptor beta chain was recovered during a study of blood T cells in healthy people across ages. The authors ran a second PCR of roughly 6 to 12 cycles using a sample-barcoded 5' primer and a J-beta primer mix. TCRdb passed the 5' RACE reads through MiXCR, listing each CDR3 protein once. Here the sample spans some 700,000 distinct CDR3 sequences, 20% to 25% being singletons. The germline CDR1 and CDR2 sequences are SGHRS and YFSETQ. CDR3 length: 14 amino acids. Trimming removed 4 bases from V and 7 bases from J, with 15 bases in between. The sequencing sample was made of blood. The TCR originated in a man between 65 and 80 years old in good health. The chain combines TRBV5-1 with TRBJ1-3, with D possibly matching TRBD1 (5 bases). The CDR3 spells CASSPGMSVNTIYF. The CDR3 region has the DNA TGCGCCAGCAGCCCAGGGATGTCGGTGAACACCATATATTTT.